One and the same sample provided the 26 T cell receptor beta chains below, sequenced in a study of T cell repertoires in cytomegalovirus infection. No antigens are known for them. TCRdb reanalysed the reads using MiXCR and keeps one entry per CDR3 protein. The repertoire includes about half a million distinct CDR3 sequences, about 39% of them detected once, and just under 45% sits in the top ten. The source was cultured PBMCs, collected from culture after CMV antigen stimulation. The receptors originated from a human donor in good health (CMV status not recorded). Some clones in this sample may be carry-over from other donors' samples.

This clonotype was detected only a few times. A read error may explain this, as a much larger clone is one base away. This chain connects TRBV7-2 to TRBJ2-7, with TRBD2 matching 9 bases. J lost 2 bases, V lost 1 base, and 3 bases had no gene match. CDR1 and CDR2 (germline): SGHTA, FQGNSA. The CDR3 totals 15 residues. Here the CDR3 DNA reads TGTGCCAGCAGCTTAGACGCTAGCGGGACCTACGAGCAGTACTTC. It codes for CASSLDASGTYEQYF.

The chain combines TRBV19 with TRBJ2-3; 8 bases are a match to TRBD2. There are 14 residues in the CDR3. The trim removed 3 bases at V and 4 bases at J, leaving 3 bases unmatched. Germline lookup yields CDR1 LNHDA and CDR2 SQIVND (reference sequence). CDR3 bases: TGTGCCAGTAGTATCGCCGGGGGGGCAGATACGCAGTATTTT. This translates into CASSIAGGADTQYF. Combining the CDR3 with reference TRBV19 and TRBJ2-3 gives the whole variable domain DGGITQSPKYLFRKEGQNVTLSCEQNLNHDAMYWYRQDPGQGLRLIYYSQIVNDFQKGDIAEGYSVSREKKESFPLTVTSAQKNPTAFYLCASSIAGGADTQYFGPGTRLTVL.

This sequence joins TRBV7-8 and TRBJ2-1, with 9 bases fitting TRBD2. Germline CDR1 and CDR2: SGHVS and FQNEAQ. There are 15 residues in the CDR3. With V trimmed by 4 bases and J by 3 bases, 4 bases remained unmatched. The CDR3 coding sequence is TGTGCCAGCAGCTCACGACTAGCGGACTACAATGAGCAGTTCTTC. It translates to CASSSRLADYNEQFF.

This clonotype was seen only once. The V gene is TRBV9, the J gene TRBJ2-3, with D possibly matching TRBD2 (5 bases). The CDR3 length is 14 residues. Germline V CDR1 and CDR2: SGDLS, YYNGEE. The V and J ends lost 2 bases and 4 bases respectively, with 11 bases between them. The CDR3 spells CASSVLANSDTQYF. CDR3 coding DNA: TGTGCCAGCAGCGTTCTAGCCAATTCAGATACGCAGTATTTT.

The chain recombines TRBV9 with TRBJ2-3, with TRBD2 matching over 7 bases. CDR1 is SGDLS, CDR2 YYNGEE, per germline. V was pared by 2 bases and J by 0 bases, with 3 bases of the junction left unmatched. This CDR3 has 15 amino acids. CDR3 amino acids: CASSVDSGSTDTQYF. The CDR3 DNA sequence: TGTGCCAGCAGCGTTGATAGCGGGAGCACAGATACGCAGTATTTT.

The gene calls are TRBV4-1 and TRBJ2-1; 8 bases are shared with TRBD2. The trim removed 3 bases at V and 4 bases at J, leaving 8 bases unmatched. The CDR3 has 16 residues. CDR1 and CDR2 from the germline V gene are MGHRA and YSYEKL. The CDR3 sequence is CASSQGRRGGYNEQFF. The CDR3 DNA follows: TGCGCCAGCAGCCAGGGGCGCCGGGGGGGGTACAATGAGCAGTTCTTC.

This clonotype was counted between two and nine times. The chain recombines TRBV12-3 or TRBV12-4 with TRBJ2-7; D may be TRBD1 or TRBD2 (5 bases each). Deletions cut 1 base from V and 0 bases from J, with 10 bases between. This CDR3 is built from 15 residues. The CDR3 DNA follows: TGTGCCAGCAGTTTAGTATCTGGGACCTCCTACGAGCAGTACTTC. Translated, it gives CASSLVSGTSYEQYF.

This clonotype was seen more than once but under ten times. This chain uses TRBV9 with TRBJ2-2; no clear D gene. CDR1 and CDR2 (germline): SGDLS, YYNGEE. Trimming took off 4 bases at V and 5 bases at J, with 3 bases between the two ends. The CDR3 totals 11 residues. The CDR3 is CASSNTGELFF. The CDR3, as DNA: TGTGCCAGCAGCAATACCGGGGAGCTGTTTTTT.

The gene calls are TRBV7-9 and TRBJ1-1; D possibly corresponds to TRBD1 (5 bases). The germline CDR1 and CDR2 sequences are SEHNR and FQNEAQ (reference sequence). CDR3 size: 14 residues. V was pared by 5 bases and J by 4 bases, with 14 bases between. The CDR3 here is CASSISQGGTEAFF. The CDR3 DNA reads TGTGCCAGCAGCATATCGCAGGGTGGCACTGAAGCTTTCTTT.

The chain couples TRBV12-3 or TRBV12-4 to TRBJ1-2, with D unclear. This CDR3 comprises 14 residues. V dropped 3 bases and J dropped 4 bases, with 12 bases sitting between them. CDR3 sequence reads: CASSFGEPAYGYTF. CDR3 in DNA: TGTGCCAGCAGTTTTGGAGAGCCAGCCTATGGCTACACCTTC.

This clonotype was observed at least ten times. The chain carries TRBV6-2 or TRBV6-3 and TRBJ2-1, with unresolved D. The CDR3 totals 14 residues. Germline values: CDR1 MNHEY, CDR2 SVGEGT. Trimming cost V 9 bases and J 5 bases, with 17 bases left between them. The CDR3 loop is CARRTVRAHNEQFF. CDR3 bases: TGTGCCAGGAGGACCGTTCGGGCCCACAATGAGCAGTTCTTC.

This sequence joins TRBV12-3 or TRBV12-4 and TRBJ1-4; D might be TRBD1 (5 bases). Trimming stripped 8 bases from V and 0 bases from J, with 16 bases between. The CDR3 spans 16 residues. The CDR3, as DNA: TGTGCCAGCGGGGGAGGGTTATCGTCAACTAATGAAAAACTGTTTTTT. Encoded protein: CASGGGLSSTNEKLFF.

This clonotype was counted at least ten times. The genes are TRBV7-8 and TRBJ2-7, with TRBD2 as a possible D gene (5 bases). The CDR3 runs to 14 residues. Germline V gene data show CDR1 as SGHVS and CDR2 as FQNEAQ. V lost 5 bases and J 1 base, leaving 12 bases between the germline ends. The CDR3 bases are TGTGCCAGCAGCACCCCGCCGGGGTCCTACGAGCAGTACTTC. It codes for CASSTPPGSYEQYF.

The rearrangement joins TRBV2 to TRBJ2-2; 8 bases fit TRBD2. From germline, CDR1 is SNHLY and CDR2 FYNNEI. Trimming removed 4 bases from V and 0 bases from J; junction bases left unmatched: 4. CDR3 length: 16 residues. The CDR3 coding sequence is TGTGCCAGCAGTGTGTTACTAGCGGCGAACACCGGGGAGCTGTTTTTT. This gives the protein CASSVLLAANTGELFF.

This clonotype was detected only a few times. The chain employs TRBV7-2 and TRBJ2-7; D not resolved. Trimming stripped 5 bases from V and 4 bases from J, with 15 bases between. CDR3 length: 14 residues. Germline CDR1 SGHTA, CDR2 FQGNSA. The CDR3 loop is CASSTPMALYEQYF. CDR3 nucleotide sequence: TGTGCCAGCAGCACTCCCATGGCCCTTTACGAGCAGTACTTC. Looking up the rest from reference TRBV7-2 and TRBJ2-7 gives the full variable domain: GAGVSQSPSNKVTEKGKDVELRCDPISGHTALYWYRQSLGQGLEFLIYFQGNSAPDKSGLPSDRFSAERTGGSVSTLTIQRTQQEDSAVYLCASSTPMALYEQYFGPGTRLTVT.

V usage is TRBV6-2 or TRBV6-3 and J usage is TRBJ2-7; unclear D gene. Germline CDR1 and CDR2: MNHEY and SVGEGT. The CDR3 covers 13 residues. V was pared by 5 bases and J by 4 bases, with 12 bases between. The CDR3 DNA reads TGTGCCAGCAGTGAGACACACTATTACGAGCAGTACTTC. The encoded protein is CASSETHYYEQYF.

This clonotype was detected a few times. The CDR3 protein is CASSFQDRSYGYTF. The CDR3 DNA is TGTGCCAGCAGCTTTCAGGACAGATCCTATGGCTACACCTTC. The genes are TRBV7-9 and TRBJ1-2; D might be TRBD1 (6 bases). The CDR3 contains 14 residues. Trimming cost V 3 bases and J 4 bases, with 12 bases left between them. The germline gives CDR1 SEHNR, CDR2 FQNEAQ (reference sequence).

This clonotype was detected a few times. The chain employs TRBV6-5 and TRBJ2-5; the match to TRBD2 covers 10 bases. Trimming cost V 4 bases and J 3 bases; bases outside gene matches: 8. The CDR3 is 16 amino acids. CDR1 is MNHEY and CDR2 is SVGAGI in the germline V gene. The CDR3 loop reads CASSSLLAGDEETQYF. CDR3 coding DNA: TGTGCCAGCAGTTCACTCCTAGCGGGAGATGAAGAGACCCAGTACTTC.

CDR3 amino acids: CASSPEGVNSGNTIYF. CDR3 DNA: TGTGCCAGCAGCCCGGAGGGGGTGAACTCTGGAAACACCATATATTTT. This chain links TRBV6-1 with TRBJ1-3; D is perhaps TRBD1 (6 bases). Looked up from germline, CDR1 is MNHNS and CDR2 is SASEGT. This CDR3 contains 16 residues. Trimming stripped 6 bases from V and 0 bases from J, with 15 bases between.

The CDR3 spells CASRGSNRGQNEQFF. The CDR3 coding sequence is TGTGCCAGCAGAGGTTCGAACAGGGGGCAGAATGAGCAGTTCTTC. The chain has TRBV11-2 and TRBJ2-1, with TRBD1 matching 9 bases. The CDR3 contains 15 residues. Germline V gene data show CDR1 as SGHAT and CDR2 as FQNNGV. V lost 6 bases to trimming and J lost 7 bases; unmatched junction nucleotides: 10.

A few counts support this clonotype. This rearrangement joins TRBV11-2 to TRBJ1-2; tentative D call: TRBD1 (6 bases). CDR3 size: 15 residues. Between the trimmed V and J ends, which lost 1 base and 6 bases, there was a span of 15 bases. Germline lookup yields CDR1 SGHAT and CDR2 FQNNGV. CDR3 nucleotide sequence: TGTGCCAGCAGCTTAGGAGGCGGCAGGGGAGATGGCTACACCTTC. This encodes CASSLGGGRGDGYTF. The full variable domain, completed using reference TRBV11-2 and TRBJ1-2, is EAGVAQSPRYKIIEKRQSVAFWCNPISGHATLYWYQQILGQGPKLLIQFQNNGVVDDSQLPKDRFSAERLKGVDSTLKIQPAKLEDSAVYLCASSLGGGRGDGYTFGSGTRLTVV.

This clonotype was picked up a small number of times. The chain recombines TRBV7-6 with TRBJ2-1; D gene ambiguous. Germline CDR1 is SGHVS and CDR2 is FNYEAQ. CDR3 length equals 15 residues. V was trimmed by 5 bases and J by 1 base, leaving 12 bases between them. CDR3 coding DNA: TGTGCCAGCAGCCGGCTTACGTCGTCCTACAATGAGCAGTTCTTC. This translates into CASSRLTSSYNEQFF.

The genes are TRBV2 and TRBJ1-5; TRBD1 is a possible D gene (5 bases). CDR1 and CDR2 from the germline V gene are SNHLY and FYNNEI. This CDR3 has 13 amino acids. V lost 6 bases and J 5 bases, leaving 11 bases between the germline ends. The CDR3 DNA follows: TGTGCCAGCAGAGGGGAAATTCATCAGCCCCAGCATTTT. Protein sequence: CASRGEIHQPQHF.

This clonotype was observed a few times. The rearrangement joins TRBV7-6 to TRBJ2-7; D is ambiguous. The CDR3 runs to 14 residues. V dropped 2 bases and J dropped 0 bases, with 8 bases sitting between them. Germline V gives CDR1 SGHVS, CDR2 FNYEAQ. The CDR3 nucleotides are TGTGCCAGCAGCTTAACGATGAGCTCCTACGAGCAGTACTTC. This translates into CASSLTMSSYEQYF.

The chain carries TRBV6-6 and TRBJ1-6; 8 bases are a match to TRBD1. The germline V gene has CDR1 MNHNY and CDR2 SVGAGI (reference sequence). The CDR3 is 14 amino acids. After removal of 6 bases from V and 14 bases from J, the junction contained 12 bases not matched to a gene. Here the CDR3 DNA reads TGTGCCAGCAGGCAACAGGGGGGGCTTTTAACCCTCCACTTT. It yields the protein CASRQQGGLLTLHF.

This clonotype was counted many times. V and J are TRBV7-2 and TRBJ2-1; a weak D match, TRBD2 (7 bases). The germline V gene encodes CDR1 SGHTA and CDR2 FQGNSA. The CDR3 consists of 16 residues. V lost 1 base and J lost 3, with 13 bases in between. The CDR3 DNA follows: TGTGCCAGCAGCTTAGAGGGGGGGGACTTCTACAATGAGCAGTTCTTC. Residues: CASSLEGGDFYNEQFF.